The clone carrying this TCR beta chain was recorded at least ten times. What it binds is unknown. The sample of blood was obtained at first hyperthyroidism diagnosis (before any ophthalmopathy symptoms). PBMCs were collected from an approximately 9.3 ml volume of fresh peripheral blood. RNA transcripts yielded amplified TCR beta CDR3 regions. First-round RT-PCR targeting the TCR CDR3 was performed with the HTBI primer set. TCRdb called the multiplex PCR reads again in MiXCR, with one record for every CDR3 protein. The sample has about 270,000 distinct CDR3 sequences, approximately 14% seen once. With 6 bases removed from V and 4 bases from J, the gap between germline ends came to 22 bases. The CDR3 extends over 18 amino acids. Germline CDR1 is MNHEY and CDR2 is SMNVEV (reference sequence). The data are from a study of T cells in Graves' hyperthyroidism and ophthalmopathy. Study conclusions and caveats: Most thyroid clonotypes with frequency above 0.001 were detected in blood. A median approximately 6.5 months before onset, the model predicted ophthalmopathy.

This TCR was sampled from a woman aged 50 to 60 with Graves' hyperthyroidism that later progressed to Graves' ophthalmopathy. The sample was blood. The V and J genes are TRBV27 and TRBJ2-6; D may be TRBD2 (6 bases). The CDR3 spells CASRGFGALGGGANVLTF. In DNA, the CDR3 is TGTGCCAGCAGAGGGTTTGGCGCTCTGGGGGGAGGGGCCAACGTCCTGACTTTC.